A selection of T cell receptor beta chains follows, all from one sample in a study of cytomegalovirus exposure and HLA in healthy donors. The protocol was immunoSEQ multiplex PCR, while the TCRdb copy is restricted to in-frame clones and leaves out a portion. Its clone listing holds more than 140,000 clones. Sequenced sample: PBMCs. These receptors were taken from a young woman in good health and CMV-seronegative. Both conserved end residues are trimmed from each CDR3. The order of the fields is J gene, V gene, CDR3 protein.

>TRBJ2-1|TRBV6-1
ASSDSGSSYNEQF
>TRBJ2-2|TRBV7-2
ASSYGLASGELF
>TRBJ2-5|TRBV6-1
ASSEALAEQETQY
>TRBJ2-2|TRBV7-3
ASSFQEASGRGTGELF
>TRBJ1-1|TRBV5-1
ASSLNQGNTEAF
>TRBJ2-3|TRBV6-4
ASSPGRDGDTQY
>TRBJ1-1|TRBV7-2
ASSQTGDTEAF
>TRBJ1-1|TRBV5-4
ASGDRAYEAF
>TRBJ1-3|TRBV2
ASNTGIGVSGNTIY
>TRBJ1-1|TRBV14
ASSTRQGLTEAF
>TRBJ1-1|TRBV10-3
AISEGTGGIAEAF
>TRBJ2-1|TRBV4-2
ASSQPTGSNEQF
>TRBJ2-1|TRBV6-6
DSLGGLAVNEQF
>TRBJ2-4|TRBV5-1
ASSLEGGLTKNIQY
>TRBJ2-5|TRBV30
AWSVALAGQETQY
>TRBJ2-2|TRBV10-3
AIGQGRYTGELF
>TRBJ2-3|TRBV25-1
ASSEWGRVADTQY
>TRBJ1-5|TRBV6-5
ASSYSRHQGNRPQH
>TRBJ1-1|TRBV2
ASSRTGLSSAEAF
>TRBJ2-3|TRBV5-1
ASSWTSGTSTDTQY
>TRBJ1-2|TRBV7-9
ASSGDTNYGYT
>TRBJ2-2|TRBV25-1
ASQKTGSGELF
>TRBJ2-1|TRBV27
ASSPIRGNEQF
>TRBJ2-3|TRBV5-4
ASRPGTSRSSTDTQY
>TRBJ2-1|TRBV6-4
ARKGLADRYNEQF
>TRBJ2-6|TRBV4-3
ASSQEWHSGANVLT
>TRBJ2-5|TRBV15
ATSRGLAYQETQY
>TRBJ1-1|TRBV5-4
ASSWDRGRNTEAF
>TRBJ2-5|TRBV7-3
ASSLTSSETQY
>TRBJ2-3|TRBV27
ASSANHRGPSTDTQY
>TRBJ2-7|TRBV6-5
ASSYSWIGTYEQY
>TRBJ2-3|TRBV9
ASSPHSGRQDTQY
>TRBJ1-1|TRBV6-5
AIFDRDNTEAF
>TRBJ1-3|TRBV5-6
ASSLAGSGNTIY
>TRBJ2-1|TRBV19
ASSSSGRRQF
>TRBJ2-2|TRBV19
ASSVRDRVTGELF
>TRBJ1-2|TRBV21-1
ASSEASGDRVFPNYGYT
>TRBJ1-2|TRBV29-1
SVEERGRSDGYT
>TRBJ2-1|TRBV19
ASSIELSDEQF
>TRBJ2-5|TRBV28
ASKGETQY
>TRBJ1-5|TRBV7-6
ASSPGRQGSDQPQH
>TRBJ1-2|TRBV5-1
ASSTGQGDYGYT
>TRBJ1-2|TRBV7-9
ASSGPQGNYT
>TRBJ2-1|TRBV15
ATSRDSQILTYNEQF
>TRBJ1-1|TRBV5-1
ASSFGPPGVGGEAF